This T cell receptor beta chain was sequenced for a study of OX40 agonist ivuxolimab in advanced cancers. Across the whole study: Prior therapy, whether anti-PD-1, anti-PD-L1 or anti-CTLA-4, was allowed, and roughly 40% had some. General observations from the study: Both CD4+ and CD8+ T cell populations in blood had undergone clonal expansion by week 6 at 0.1 to 3.0 mg/kg.

The CDR3 consists of 14 residues. CDR1 and CDR2 from the germline V gene are SEHNR and FQNEAQ (reference sequence). V was pared by 7 bases and J by 7 bases, with 20 bases between. Using immunoSEQ multiplex PCR, the repertoire was profiled, and TCRdb retains in-frame clones only, with some absent. The sample records around 31,000 clones, about 85% being singletons. In regard to this clone: The target antigen is unknown.

The clonotype comes from an adult with an advanced solid tumor such as melanoma, head and neck, liver or kidney cancer. J is TRBJ2-7 and V is TRBV7-9, with D perhaps assigned TRBD1 or TRBD2 (5 bases each). The sequencing used CD4+ or CD8+ T cells sorted from blood, collected in a trial of the OX40 agonist ivuxolimab. In DNA, the CDR3 is TGTGCCAGCAACCTTGGACTGCCTGGGGGTGAGCAGTACTTC. Amino acids: CASNLGLPGGEQYF. Full variable domain (rest looked up from reference TRBV7-9 and TRBJ2-7): DTGVSQNPRHKITKRGQNVTFRCDPISEHNRLYWYRQTLGQGPEFLTYFQNEAQLEKSRLLSDRFSAERPKGSFSTLEIQRTEQGDSAMYLCASNLGLPGGEQYFGPGTRLTVT.